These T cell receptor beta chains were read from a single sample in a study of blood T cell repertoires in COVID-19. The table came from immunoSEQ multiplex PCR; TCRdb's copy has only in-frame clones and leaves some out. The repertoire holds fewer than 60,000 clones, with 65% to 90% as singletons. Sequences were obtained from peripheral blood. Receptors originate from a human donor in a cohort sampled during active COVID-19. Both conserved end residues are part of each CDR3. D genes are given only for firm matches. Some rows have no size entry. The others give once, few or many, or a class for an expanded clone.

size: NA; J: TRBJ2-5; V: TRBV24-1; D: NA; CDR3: CATSDFRGEETQYF; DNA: TGTGCCACCAGTGATTTCAGGGGAGAAGAGACCCAGTACTTC
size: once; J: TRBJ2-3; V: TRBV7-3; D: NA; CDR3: CASSFLGAPTDTQYF; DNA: TGTGCCAGCAGCTTTCTAGGGGCTCCCACAGATACGCAGTATTTT
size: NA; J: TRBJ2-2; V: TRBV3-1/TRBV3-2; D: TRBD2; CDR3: CASSLRGLAGSTGELFF; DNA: TGTGCCAGCAGCCTTCGGGGACTAGCGGGATCTACCGGGGAGCTGTTTTTT
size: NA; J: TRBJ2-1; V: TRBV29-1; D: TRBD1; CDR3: CSVEWGQGGYEQFF; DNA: TGCAGCGTTGAATGGGGACAGGGGGGATATGAGCAGTTCTTC
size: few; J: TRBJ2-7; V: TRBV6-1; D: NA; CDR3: CASSGGRGLAYYEQYF; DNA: TGTGCCAGCAGTGGGGGGCGGGGGCTCGCCTACTACGAGCAGTACTTC
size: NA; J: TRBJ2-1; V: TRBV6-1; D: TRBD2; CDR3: CASSESVAGYNEQFF; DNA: TGTGCCAGCAGTGAATCGGTAGCGGGGTACAATGAGCAGTTCTTC
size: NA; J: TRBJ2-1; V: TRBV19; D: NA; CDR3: CATASQNEQFF; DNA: TGTGCCACTGCGTCCCAAAATGAGCAGTTCTTC
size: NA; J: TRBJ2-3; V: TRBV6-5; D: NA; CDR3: CASSYSASKGTDTQYF; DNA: TGTGCCAGCAGTTACTCGGCTAGCAAGGGCACAGATACGCAGTATTTT
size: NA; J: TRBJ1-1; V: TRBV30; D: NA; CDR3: CAWVKNTEAFF; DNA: TGTGCCTGGGTCAAGAACACTGAAGCTTTCTTT
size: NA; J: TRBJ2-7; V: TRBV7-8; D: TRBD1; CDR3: CASRRQGGTYEQYF; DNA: TGTGCCAGCAGGAGACAGGGTGGCACCTACGAGCAGTACTTC
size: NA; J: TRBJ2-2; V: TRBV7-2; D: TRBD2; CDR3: CASSGRTSTGELFF; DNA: TGTGCCAGCAGCGGACGGACTAGTACCGGGGAGCTGTTTTTT
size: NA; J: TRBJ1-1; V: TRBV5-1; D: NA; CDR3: CASSQDQGKNTEAFF; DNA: TGCGCCAGCAGTCAGGATCAGGGCAAGAACACTGAAGCTTTCTTT
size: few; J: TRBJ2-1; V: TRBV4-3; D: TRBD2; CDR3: CASSQAFASGGDEQFF; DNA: TGCGCCAGCAGCCAAGCGTTCGCTAGCGGGGGCGATGAGCAGTTCTTC
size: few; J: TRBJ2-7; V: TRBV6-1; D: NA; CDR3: CASSEDVRDVFSYEQYF; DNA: TGTGCCAGCAGTGAAGATGTCAGGGATGTATTCTCCTACGAGCAGTACTTC
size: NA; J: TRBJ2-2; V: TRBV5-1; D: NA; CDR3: CASSLGFQGHTGELFF; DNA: TGCGCCAGCAGCTTGGGGTTTCAGGGGCACACCGGGGAGCTGTTTTTT
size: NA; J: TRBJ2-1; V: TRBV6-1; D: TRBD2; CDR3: CASSDARTSGNNEQFF; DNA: TGTGCCAGCAGTGACGCCCGGACTAGCGGGAATAATGAGCAGTTCTTC
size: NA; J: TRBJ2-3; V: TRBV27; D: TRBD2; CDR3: CASSLASGRSRSDTQYF; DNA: TGTGCCAGCAGTTTAGCTAGCGGGAGATCTCGTTCCGATACGCAGTATTTT
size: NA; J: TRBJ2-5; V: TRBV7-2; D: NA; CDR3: CASSLMGSDQETQYF; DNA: TGTGCCAGCAGCTTAATGGGGAGTGACCAAGAGACCCAGTACTTC
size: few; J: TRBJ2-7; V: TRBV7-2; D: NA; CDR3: CASSLGYPSREQYF; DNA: TGTGCCAGCAGCTTAGGTTATCCCTCGAGGGAGCAGTACTTC
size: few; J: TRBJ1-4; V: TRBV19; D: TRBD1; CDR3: CARDRGRGEKLFF; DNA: TGTGCCAGAGACAGGGGGCGAGGAGAAAAACTGTTTTTT
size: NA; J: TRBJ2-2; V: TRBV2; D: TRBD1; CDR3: CASSNYDRGVTGELFF; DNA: TGTGCCAGCAGCAACTACGACAGGGGAGTAACCGGGGAGCTGTTTTTT
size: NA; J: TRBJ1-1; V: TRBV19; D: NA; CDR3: CASSGGTVRNTEAFF; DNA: TGTGCCAGTAGTGGAGGGACTGTCAGGAACACTGAAGCTTTCTTT
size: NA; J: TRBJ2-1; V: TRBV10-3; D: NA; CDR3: CAIKEMAGPEQFF; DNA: TGTGCCATCAAAGAGATGGCGGGACCTGAGCAGTTCTTC
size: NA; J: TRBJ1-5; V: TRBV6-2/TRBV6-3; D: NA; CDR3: CASSYRGNQPQHF; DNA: TGTGCCAGCAGTTACCGGGGCAATCAGCCCCAGCATTTT
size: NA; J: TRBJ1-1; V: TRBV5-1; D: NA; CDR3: CASSLTGNTEAFF; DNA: TGCGCCAGCAGCCTGACAGGGAACACTGAAGCTTTCTTT
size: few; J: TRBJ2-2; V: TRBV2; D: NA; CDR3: CASSETSPGELFF; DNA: TGTGCCAGCAGTGAAACTAGCCCCGGGGAGCTGTTTTTT
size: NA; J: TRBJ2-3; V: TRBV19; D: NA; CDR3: CASSIGGPSTDTQYF; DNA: TGTGCCAGTAGTATCGGAGGGCCTAGCACAGATACGCAGTATTTT
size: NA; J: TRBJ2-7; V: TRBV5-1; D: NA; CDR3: CASSLGQSYEQYF; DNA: TGCGCCAGCAGCTTGGGCCAGTCCTACGAGCAGTACTTC
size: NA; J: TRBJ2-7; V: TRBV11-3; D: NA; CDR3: CASSLWVPTGSSYEQYF; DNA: TGTGCCAGCAGCTTATGGGTCCCGACAGGATCTTCCTACGAGCAGTACTTC
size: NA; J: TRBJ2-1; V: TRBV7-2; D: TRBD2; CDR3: CASSSEREGEQFF; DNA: TGTGCCAGCAGCTCCGAGCGGGAGGGTGAGCAGTTCTTC
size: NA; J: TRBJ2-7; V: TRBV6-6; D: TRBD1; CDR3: CASSYSRTGSPEQYF; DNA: TGTGCCAGCAGTTACTCGAGGACAGGGAGTCCCGAGCAGTACTTC
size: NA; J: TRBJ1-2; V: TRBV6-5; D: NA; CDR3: CASSPGSYGYTF; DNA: TGTGCCAGCAGCCCCGGGTCCTATGGCTACACCTTC
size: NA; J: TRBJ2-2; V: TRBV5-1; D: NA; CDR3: CASSLGQDANTGELFF; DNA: TGCGCCAGCAGCTTGGGACAGGACGCGAACACCGGGGAGCTGTTTTTT
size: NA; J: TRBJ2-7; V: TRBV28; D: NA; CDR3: CASSRQASYEQYF; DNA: TGTGCCAGCAGTAGACAGGCCTCCTACGAGCAGTACTTC
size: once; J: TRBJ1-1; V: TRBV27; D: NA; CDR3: CASSLSGSSAEAFF; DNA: TGTGCCAGCAGTTTATCGGGCAGTTCGGCTGAAGCTTTCTTT
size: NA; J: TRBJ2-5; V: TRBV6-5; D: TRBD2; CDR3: CASSYSAGTRGETQYF; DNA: TGTGCCAGCAGTTACTCCGCCGGGACTAGGGGTGAGACCCAGTACTTC
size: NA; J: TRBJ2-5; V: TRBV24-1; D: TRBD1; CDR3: CATSGGDRGYWETQYF; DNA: TGTGCCACCAGTGGTGGCGACAGGGGATATTGGGAGACCCAGTACTTC
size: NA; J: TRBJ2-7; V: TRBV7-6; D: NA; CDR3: CASSQTGQPGGEQYF; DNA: TGTGCCAGCAGCCAAACCGGACAGCCCGGTGGAGAGCAGTACTTC
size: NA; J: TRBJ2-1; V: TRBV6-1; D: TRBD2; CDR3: CASSRGLAGGDEQFF; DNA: TGTGCCAGCAGCCGGGGACTAGCGGGAGGCGATGAGCAGTTCTTC
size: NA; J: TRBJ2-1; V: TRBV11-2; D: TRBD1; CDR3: CASSFGQGKHNEQFF; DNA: TGTGCCAGCAGCTTCGGACAGGGGAAACACAATGAGCAGTTCTTC
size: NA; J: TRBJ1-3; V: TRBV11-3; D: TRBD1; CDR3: CASSFAFAWDSLRNTIYF; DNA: TGTGCCAGCAGCTTCGCCTTCGCTTGGGACAGCCTTCGAAACACCATATATTTT
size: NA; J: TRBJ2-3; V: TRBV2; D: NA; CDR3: CASSETGVGTDTQYF; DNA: TGTGCCAGCAGTGAAACGGGAGTGGGCACAGATACGCAGTATTTT
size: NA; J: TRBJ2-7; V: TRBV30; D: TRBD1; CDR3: CAWSRQGAGYEQYF; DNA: TGTGCCTGGAGTCGACAGGGGGCCGGCTACGAGCAGTACTTC
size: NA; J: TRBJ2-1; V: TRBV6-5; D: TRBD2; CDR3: CASSRLANSYNEQFF; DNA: TGTGCCAGCAGCCGACTAGCCAACTCCTACAATGAGCAGTTCTTC
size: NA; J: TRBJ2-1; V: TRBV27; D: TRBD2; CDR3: CASRWGQGLASGRANEQFF; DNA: TGTGCCAGCCGGTGGGGACAGGGTCTGGCTAGCGGGAGGGCAAATGAGCAGTTCTTC
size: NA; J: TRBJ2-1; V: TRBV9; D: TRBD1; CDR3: CASSPGTGVKDNEQFF; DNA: TGTGCCAGCTCCCCCGGGACAGGGGTTAAAGACAATGAGCAGTTCTTC
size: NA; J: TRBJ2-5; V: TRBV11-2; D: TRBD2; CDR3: CASSSGRGGSGRARETQYF; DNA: TGTGCCAGCAGCTCCGGGCGGGGAGGTAGCGGGAGGGCCCGGGAGACCCAGTACTTC
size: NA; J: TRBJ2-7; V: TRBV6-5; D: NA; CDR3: CASRYTVERTYEQYF; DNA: TGTGCCAGCAGGTATACAGTGGAAAGGACCTACGAGCAGTACTTC
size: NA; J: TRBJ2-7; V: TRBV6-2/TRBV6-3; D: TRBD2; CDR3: CASSYYSGRIDEQYF; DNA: TGTGCCAGCAGTTATTACAGCGGGAGGATCGACGAGCAGTACTTC
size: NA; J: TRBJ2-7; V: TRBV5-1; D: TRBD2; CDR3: CASAPSGTSGSFLYF; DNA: TGCGCCAGCGCCCCATCCGGGACTAGCGGGAGTTTTCTGTACTTC
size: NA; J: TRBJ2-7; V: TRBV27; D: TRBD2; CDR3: CASSRGTSGTRNEQYF; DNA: TGTGCCAGCAGCCGCGGGACTAGCGGAACGAGAAACGAGCAGTACTTC
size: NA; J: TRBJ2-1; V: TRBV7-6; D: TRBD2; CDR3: CASSLELAGYNEQFF; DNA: TGTGCCAGCAGCTTAGAACTAGCGGGGTACAATGAGCAGTTCTTC
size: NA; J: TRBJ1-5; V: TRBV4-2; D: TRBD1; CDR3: CASSQDRTGGELQPQHF; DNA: TGTGCCAGCAGCCAAGATCGGACAGGGGGCGAGCTTCAGCCCCAGCATTTT
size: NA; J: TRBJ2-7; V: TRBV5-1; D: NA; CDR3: CASSSGQGTTYEQYF; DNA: TGCGCCAGCAGCTCGGGACAAGGGACTACCTACGAGCAGTACTTC
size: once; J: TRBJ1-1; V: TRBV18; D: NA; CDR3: CASSPRRVNTEAFF; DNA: TGTGCCAGCTCACCGCGGAGGGTGAACACTGAAGCTTTCTTT
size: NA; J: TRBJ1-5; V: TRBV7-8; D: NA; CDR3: CASSLVEGGVDQPQHF; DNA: TGTGCCAGCAGCTTAGTTGAGGGTGGAGTGGATCAGCCCCAGCATTTT
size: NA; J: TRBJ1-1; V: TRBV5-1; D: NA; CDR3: CASSLLTGDNTEAFF; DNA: TGCGCCAGCAGCCTGTTGACAGGAGATAACACTGAAGCTTTCTTT
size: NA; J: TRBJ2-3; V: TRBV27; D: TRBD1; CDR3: CASRDGQGRAQYF; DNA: TGTGCCAGCAGGGATGGACAGGGGAGAGCGCAGTATTTT
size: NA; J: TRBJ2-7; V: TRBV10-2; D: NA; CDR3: CATWTLPGEQYF; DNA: TGCGCCACTTGGACTCTACCCGGCGAGCAGTACTTC
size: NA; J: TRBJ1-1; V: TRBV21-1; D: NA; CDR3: CASSDRGGRKMNTEAFF; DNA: TGTGCCAGCAGCGACCGTGGAGGGAGAAAGATGAACACTGAAGCTTTCTTT